The sequence of this TCR beta chain was determined in a study of PD-L1 blockade in urothelial cancer. The CDR3 covers 11 residues. The germline CDR1 and CDR2 sequences are SNHLY and FYNNEI. V gave up 11 bases and J gave up 2 bases, with 9 bases separating them. As to time point: peripheral blood 6 weeks after treatment start. Patient sample counts ranged from 1 to 8, pretreatment and on-treatment. Clones were read by immunoSEQ multiplex PCR, and TCRdb kept only the in-frame ones, dropping some. The sample contains around 110,000 clones, about 89% of which appear only once. This rearrangement joins TRBV2 to TRBJ2-5; possible D gene TRBD2, 6 bases. The TCR sequence derives from a man between 60 and 75 years old with urothelial cancer. Sequencing used PBMCs, obtained around atezolizumab (anti-PD-L1) treatment. The CDR3 nucleotides read TGTGCCGGCGGGACTCAAGAGACCCAGTACTTC. This codes for CAGGTQETQYF.